The text below deals with one T cell receptor (beta chain). Its matching antigen is unknown. This entry comes from a study of beta chain features in type 1 diabetes. Study-level points and caveats: There was a moderate but significant shortening of TCRB CDR3s in all four CD4+ subsets of Type 1 diabetes patients.

The collection from each donor was one heparinised blood draw averaging about 116 mL. A CD45RO/CCR7/CD25/CD127/CD95/CD27 panel sorted naive, central memory, regulatory and stem cell-like memory CD4+ cells. The CDR3 length is 13 residues. Germline loops: CDR1 KGHSH, CDR2 LQKENI. V dropped 6 bases and J dropped 0 bases, with 9 bases sitting between them. Sequencing targeted expressed TCRB transcripts, as all isolated RNA had been reverse transcribed. This table comes from immunoSEQ multiplex PCR, and its TCRdb copy is limited to in-frame clones, with some not included. The data hold 120,000 or so clones, with roughly a sixth observed a single time.

The chain uses TRBV18 and TRBJ2-7, with D possibly being TRBD2 (5 bases). The TCR sequence derives from a young man with type 1 diabetes. The source material was central memory CD4+ T cells from blood. CDR3 nucleotides: TGTGCCAGCTCCCGGGGTACCTCCTACGAGCAGTACTTC. This gives the protein CASSRGTSYEQYF. The full variable domain, its missing parts supplied by reference TRBV18 and TRBJ2-7, is NAGVMQNPRHLVRRRGQEARLRCSPMKGHSHVYWYRQLPEEGLKFMVYLQKENIIDESGMPKERFSAEFPKEGPSILRIQQVVRGDSAAYFCASSRGTSYEQYFGPGTRLTVT.